The clone carrying this T cell receptor (beta chain) was detected only once. Its target is unknown. CDR3 length: 17 residues. Germline CDR1 SGHRS, CDR2 YFSETQ. V was cut by 0 bases and J by 7 bases, with 19 bases left in between. The data belong to a study of cytomegalovirus exposure and HLA in healthy donors. Study observations and caveats: Of the V segments, some could not be distinguished, including TRBV6-2 and TRBV6-3, and were excluded. Later on, a genetic analysis was performed. It linked a missense variant in DCLRE1C with V- and J-gene trimming of TCR beta.

Both 60 Vbeta primers and 13 Jbeta primers went into the PCR. Assay used: immunoSEQ multiplex PCR; TCRdb lists only in-frame clones, some missing. Of around 170,000 clones listed, roughly 82% were seen once; the top ten hold less than 2%. This chain connects TRBV5-1 to TRBJ2-2, with a possible D match to TRBD1 (5 bases). The material sequenced was PBMCs. The source of this sequence is a man in his forties in good health and CMV-seronegative. The CDR3 loop is CASSLVLQGPALGELFF. The CDR3 coding sequence is TGCGCCAGCAGCTTGGTGTTGCAGGGTCCGGCACTCGGGGAGCTGTTTTTT. The variable domain in full, completed from reference TRBV5-1 and TRBJ2-2, reads KAGVTQTPRYLIKTRGQQVTLSCSPISGHRSVSWYQQTPGQGLQFLFEYFSETQRNKGNFPGRFSGRQFSNSRSEMNVSTLELGDSALYLCASSLVLQGPALGELFFGEGSRLTVL.